This TCR beta chain was sequenced for a study of T-cell memory formation after mild COVID-19. Study background: TCR clusters largely stayed donor specific.

UMIs and sample barcodes were carried by the TCR alpha and TCR beta cDNA libraries that 5'RACE produced using constant-segment primers. Via MiXCR, TCRdb re-called the 5' RACE reads, giving one row per CDR3 protein. The sample yields about 560,000 distinct CDR3 sequences, 17% seen once. CDR3 length: 13 amino acids. V lost 0 bases, J lost 5 bases, and 9 bases lay in between. In germline, CDR1 is SGDLS, CDR2 YYNGEE. Turning to this clonotype: Its antigen is not known.

Study results and limitations: Mostly located in CM and EM were contracting CD4+ clones, with contracting CD8+ clones located in EMRA. Contracting clones from day 15 to 85 showed balanced CD4/CD8; later expanders favored CD4+.

The clonotype was recovered from an adult woman who had mild COVID-19 (a few samples of this study predate the infection). Cell type and time point are not known. The genes are TRBV9 and TRBJ2-7, with a possible D match to TRBD1 (6 bases). The sequenced sample was PBMCs or a T cell subset sorted from them (not recorded which). The CDR3 is CASSVVAGDEQYF. The CDR3 DNA reads TGTGCCAGCAGCGTAGTGGCAGGGGACGAGCAGTACTTC.